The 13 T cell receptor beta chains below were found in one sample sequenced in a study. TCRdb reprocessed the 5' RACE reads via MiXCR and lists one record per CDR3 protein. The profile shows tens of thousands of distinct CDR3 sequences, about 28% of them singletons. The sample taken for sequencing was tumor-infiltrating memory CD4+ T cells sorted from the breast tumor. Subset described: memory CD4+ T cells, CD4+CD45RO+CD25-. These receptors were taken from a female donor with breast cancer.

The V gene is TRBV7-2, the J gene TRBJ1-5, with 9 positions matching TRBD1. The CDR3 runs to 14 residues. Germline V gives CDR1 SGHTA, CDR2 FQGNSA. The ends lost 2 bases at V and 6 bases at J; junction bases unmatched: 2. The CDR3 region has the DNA TGTGCCAGCAGCTTAACAGGGGGCCGTCAGCCCCAGCATTTT. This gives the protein CASSLTGGRQPQHF.

CDR3 nucleotide sequence: TGTGCCAGCAGCGGACGGGAGGACCTAGGGGAGACCCAGTACTTC. It is translated as CASSGREDLGETQYF. The chain joins TRBV12-3 or TRBV12-4 to TRBJ2-5, with 7 bases identical to TRBD2. The V segment lost 6 bases and the J segment 5 bases; nucleotides outside the gene matches: 12. The CDR3 contains 15 residues.

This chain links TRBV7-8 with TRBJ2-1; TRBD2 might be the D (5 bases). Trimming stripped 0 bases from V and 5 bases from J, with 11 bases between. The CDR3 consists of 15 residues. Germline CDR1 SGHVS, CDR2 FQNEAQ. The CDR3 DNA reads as TGTGCCAGCAGCTTAGCAGCCGGGATCCACAATGAGCAGTTCTTC. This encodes CASSLAAGIHNEQFF. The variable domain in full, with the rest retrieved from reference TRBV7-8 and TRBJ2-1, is GAGVSQSPRYKVAKRGQDVALRCDPISGHVSLFWYQQALGQGPEFLTYFQNEAQLDKSGLPSDRFFAERPEGSVSTLKIQRTQQEDSAVYLCASSLAAGIHNEQFFGPGTRLTVL.

The chain's CDR3 is CASRTGNQPQHF. The CDR3 DNA reads as TGTGCCAGCAGAACAGGCAATCAGCCCCAGCATTTT. This chain connects TRBV6-5 to TRBJ1-5; no reliable D call. Germline V gene lookup returns CDR1 MNHEY and CDR2 SVGAGI. CDR3 length: 12 residues. V lost 6 bases to trimming and J lost 2 bases, with 5 bases between them.

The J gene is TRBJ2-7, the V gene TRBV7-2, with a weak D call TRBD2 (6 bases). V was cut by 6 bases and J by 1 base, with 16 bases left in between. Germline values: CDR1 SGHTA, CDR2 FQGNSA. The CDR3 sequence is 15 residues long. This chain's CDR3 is CASSPALALSYEQYF. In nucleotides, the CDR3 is TGTGCCAGCAGTCCCGCGCTAGCGTTATCCTACGAGCAGTACTTC.

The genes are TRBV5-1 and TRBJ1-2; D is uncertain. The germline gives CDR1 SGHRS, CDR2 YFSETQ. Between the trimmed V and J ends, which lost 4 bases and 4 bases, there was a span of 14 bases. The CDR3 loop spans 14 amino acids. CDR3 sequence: CASSAPLAGYGYTF. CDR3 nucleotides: TGCGCCAGCAGCGCGCCCCTCGCGGGCTATGGCTACACCTTC.

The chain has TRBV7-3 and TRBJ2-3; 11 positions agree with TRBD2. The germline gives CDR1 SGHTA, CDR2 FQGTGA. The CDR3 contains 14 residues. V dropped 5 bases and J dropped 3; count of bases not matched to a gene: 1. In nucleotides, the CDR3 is TGTGCCAGCAGCCGGACTAGCGGGACAGATACGCAGTATTTT. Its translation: CASSRTSGTDTQYF.

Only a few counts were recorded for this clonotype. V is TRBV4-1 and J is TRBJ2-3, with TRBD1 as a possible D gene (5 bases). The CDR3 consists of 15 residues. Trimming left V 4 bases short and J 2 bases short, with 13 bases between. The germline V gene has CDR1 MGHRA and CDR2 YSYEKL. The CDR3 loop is CASSPAGSYTDTQYF. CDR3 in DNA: TGCGCCAGCAGCCCGGCAGGGTCCTACACAGATACGCAGTATTTT.

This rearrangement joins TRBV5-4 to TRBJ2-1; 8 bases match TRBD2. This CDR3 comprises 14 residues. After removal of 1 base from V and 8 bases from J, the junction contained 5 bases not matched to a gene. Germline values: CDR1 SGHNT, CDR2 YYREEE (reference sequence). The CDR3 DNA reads TGTGCCAGCAGCTTGAACCGGGGGGGCCATGAGCAGTTCTTC. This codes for CASSLNRGGHEQFF. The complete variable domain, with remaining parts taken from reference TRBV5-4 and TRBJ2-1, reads ETGVTQSPTHLIKTRGQQVTLRCSSQSGHNTVSWYQQALGQGPQFIFQYYREEENGRGNFPPRFSGLQFPNYSSELNVNALELDDSALYLCASSLNRGGHEQFFGPGTRLTVL.

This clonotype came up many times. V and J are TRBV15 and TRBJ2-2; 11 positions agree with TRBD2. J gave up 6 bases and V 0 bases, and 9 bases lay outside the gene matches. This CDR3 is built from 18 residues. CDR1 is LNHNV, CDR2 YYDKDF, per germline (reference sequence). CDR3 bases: TGTGCCACCAGCAGAGAAGTAGCGGGGGGGAGATTCGCCGGGGAGCTGTTTTTT. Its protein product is CATSREVAGGRFAGELFF.

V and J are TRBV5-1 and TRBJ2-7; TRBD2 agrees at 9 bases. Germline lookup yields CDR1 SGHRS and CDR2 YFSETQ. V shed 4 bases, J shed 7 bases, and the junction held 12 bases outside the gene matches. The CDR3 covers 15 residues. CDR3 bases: TGCGCCAGCAGCCAACCATTAGCGGGGGAGGCGGAGCAGTACTTC. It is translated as CASSQPLAGEAEQYF.

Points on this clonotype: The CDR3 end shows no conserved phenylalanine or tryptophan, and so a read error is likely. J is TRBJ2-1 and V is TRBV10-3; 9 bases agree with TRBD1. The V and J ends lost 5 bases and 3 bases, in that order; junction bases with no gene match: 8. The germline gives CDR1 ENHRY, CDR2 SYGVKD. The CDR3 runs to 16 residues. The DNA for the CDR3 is TGTGCCATCAGTTCGTCCGGGACAGGGAACTACAATGAGCAGTTCCTC. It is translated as CAISSSGTGNYNEQFL.

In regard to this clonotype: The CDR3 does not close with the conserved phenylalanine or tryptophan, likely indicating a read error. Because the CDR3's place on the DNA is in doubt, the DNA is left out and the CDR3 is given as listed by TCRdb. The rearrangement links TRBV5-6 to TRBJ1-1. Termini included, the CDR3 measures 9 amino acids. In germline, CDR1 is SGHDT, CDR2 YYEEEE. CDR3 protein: CASSHFVAG.